The T cell receptor beta chain described here comes from a study of blood T cell repertoires in COVID-19. For the study at large: The samples span acute and convalescent COVID-19 from the United States, Italy and Spain. T cells, B-cell-depleted T cells, or PBMCs provided the cDNA or gDNA that served as material.

The CDR3 runs to 14 residues. Germline V gives CDR1 SGHAT, CDR2 FQNNGV. The V end was cut by 5 bases, the J end by 5 bases, with 13 bases between. Per the original methods: Amplification from reference gene primers served as the basis for estimated nucleated cell counts. The assay was immunoSEQ multiplex PCR, and TCRdb's table has in-frame clones only and misses some. That table gives V, J and clone size, and the DNA gave D and trimming. The data contain 150,000 to 180,000 clones, approximately 80% of them singletons. Sequenced: peripheral blood. The receptor was derived from a woman of 80 years or more with acute or convalescent COVID-19. The rearrangement uses TRBV11-2 and TRBJ2-1, with D possibly TRBD1 on 6 matching bases. CDR3 in amino acids: CASSVRDTNNEQFF. The CDR3 DNA sequence: TGTGCCAGCAGCGTCCGGGACACTAACAATGAGCAGTTCTTC.